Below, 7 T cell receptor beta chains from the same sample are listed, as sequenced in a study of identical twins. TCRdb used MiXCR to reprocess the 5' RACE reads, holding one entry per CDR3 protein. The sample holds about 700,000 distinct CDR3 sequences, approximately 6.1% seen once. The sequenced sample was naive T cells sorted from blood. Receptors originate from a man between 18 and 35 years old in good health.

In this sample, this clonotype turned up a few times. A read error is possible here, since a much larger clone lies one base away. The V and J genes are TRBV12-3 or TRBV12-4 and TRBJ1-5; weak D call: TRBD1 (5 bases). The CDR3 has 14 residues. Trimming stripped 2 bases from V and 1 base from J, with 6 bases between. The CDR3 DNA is TGTGCCAGCAGTTTATGGGACAGCAATCAGCCCCAGCATTTT. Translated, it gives CASSLWDSNQPQHF.

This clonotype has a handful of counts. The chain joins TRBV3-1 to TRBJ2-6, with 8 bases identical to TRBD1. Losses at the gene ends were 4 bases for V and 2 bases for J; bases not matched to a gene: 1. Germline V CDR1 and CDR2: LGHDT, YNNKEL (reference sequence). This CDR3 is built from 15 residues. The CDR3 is CASSPRGPGANVLTF. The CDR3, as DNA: TGTGCCAGCAGCCCCAGGGGGCCTGGGGCCAACGTCCTGACTTTC.

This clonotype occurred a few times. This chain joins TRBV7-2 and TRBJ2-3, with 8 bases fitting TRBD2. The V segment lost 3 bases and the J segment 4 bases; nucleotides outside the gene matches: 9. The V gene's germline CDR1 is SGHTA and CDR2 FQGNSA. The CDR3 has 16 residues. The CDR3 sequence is CASSLYSGTTPDTQYF. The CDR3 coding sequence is TGTGCCAGCAGCTTGTATAGCGGGACGACCCCAGATACGCAGTATTTT.

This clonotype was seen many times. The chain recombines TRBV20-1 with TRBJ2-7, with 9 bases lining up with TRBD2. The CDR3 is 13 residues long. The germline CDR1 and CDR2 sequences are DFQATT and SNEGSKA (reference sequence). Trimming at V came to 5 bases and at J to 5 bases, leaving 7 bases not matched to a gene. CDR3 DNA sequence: TGCAGTGCTTGGACTAGCGCGACGGACGAGCAGTACTTC. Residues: CSAWTSATDEQYF.

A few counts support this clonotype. The CDR3 sequence: CASAHGLVPVDEQYF. In nucleotides, the CDR3 is TGTGCCAGCGCCCACGGACTGGTCCCAGTCGACGAGCAGTACTTC. The genes are TRBV27 and TRBJ2-7; a possible D gene is TRBD2 (5 bases). The germline CDR1 and CDR2 sequences are MNHEY and SMNVEV (reference sequence). The CDR3 runs 15 residues. Trimming stripped 8 bases from V and 5 bases from J, with 22 bases between.

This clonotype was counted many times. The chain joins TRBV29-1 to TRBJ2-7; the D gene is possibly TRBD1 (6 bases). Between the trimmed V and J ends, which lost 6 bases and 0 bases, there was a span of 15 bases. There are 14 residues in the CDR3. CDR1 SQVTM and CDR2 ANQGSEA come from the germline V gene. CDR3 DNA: TGCAGCGTCGTCGACAGGCCAAGCTCCTACGAGCAGTACTTC. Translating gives CSVVDRPSSYEQYF.

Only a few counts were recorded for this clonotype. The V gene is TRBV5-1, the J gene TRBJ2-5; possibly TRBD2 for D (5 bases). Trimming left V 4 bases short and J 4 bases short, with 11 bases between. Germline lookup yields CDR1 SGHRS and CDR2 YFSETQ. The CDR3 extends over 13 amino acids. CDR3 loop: CASSQRWLETQYF. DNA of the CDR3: TGCGCCAGCAGCCAGCGGTGGTTAGAGACCCAGTACTTC.